This T cell receptor (beta chain) was documented in a study of response to subunit inactivated influenza vaccine. The CDR3 length is 14 residues. Germline loops: CDR1 SGHRS, CDR2 YFSETQ. V was pared by 0 bases and J by 3 bases, with 9 bases between. TCRdb called the RT-PCR reads again in MiXCR, with one record for every CDR3 protein. The table lists around 650,000 distinct CDR3 sequences, approximately 14% of them singletons. Overall study results and limits: It was the authors' suggestion that each seasonal influenza vaccination recruits few new T cells.

As concerns this clonotype: Its matching antigen is unknown.

V usage is TRBV5-1 and J usage is TRBJ2-5; no reliable D call. This TCR was recovered from a man in his forties or fifties who received an inactivated influenza vaccine. The material sequenced was PBMCs from blood, taken 11 to 12 days after vaccination. The DNA for the CDR3 is TGCGCCAGCAGCTTGGGGAGATCGGAAGAGACCCAGTACTTC. It translates to CASSLGRSEETQYF.